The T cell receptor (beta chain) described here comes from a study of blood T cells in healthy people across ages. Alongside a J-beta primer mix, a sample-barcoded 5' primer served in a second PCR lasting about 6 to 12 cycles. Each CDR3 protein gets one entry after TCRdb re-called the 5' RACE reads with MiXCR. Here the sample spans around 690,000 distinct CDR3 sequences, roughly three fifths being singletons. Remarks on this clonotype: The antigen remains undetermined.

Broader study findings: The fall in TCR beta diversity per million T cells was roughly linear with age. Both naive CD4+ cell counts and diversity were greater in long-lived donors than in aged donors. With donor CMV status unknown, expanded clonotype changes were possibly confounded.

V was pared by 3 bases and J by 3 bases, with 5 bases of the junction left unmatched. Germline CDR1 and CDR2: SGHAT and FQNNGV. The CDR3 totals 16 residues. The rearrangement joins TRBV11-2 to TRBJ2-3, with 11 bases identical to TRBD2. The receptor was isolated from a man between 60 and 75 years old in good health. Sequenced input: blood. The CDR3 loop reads CASSFSTSGGTDTQYF. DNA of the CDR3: TGTGCCAGCAGCTTCTCCACTAGCGGGGGAACAGATACGCAGTATTTT.